This TCR beta chain was documented in a study of T cell repertoires in cytomegalovirus infection. Turning to the study itself: Recently identified HLA-C-restricted CMV epitopes and well-studied HLA-B-restricted CMV epitopes were used by the study. Carrying CMV and the relevant HLA type showed in public TCR beta signatures.

This clonotype appeared many times. Its antigen is still unknown. The germline V gene encodes CDR1 MDHEN and CDR2 SYDVKM. The CDR3 has 17 residues. V was cut by 8 bases and J by 5 bases, with 27 bases left in between. Broader study findings: Dominating the ex vivo response were HLA-C-restricted CMV-specific TCR beta clonotypes.

TCRdb itself ran the reads through MiXCR, one entry per CDR3 protein. Among 750,000 to 900,000 distinct CDR3 sequences listed, about 28% were seen once. This chain connects TRBV28 to TRBJ2-5; D is perhaps TRBD1 (6 bases). The sequence was obtained from a human donor in good health (CMV status not recorded). Some clones in this sample may be carry-over from other donors' samples. The source material was cultured CD8+ T cells from PBMCs, sampled from culture after CMV antigen stimulation. CDR3: CASARPGAGAIGETQYF. CDR3 in DNA: TGTGCCAGCGCCAGACCCGGGGCAGGGGCGATAGGGGAGACCCAGTACTTC.